These T cell receptor beta chains were read from a single sample in a study of radiation and T cells in renal cell carcinoma. The table came from immunoSEQ multiplex PCR; TCRdb's copy has only in-frame clones and leaves some out. The sample holds roughly 150,000 clones; around 90% are singletons and the top ten take 13%. The sample was blood, taken from a patient whose treatment included radiotherapy and nephrectomy. The receptor set was obtained from a woman aged 45-59 years with renal cell carcinoma. Both conserved end residues are part of each CDR3. Each record gives: clone size, J gene, D gene, V gene, CDR3 protein, CDR3 DNA. The D gene is left open where the match is weak. Part of the rows lack a size; the others show once, few, many or a class for expanded clones.

NA TRBJ2-5 TRBD1 TRBV6-6 CASSLTGGGLIETQYF TGTGCCAGCAGTTTAACAGGGGGAGGACTAATAGAGACCCAGTACTTC
NA TRBJ1-6 NA TRBV7-6 CASRLDRYNSPLHF TGTGCCAGCAGACTCGACAGGTATAATTCACCCCTCCACTTT
NA TRBJ1-2 NA TRBV29-1 CSVGRGDGYTF TGCAGCGTTGGCAGGGGAGACGGCTACACCTTC
few TRBJ1-4 NA TRBV19 CASRRQGREKLFF TGTGCCAGCCGGCGGCAAGGAAGGGAAAAACTGTTTTTT
NA TRBJ2-3 TRBD2 TRBV2 CASSVLAGGVDTQYF TGTGCCAGCAGTGTGTTAGCGGGGGGGGTAGATACGCAGTATTTT
NA TRBJ2-3 TRBD2 TRBV7-9 CASSLSPGLPIFTDTQYF TGTGCCAGCAGCTTAAGCCCGGGACTACCTATTTTTACAGATACGCAGTATTTT
NA TRBJ2-7 NA TRBV30 CAWSALDSYEQYF TGTGCCTGGAGCGCCCTAGACAGTTACGAGCAGTACTTC
NA TRBJ1-4 NA TRBV30 CAWEGDTNEKLFF TGTGCCTGGGAGGGGGATACTAATGAAAAACTGTTTTTT
NA TRBJ2-7 NA TRBV7-8 CASSRGVPEQYF TGTGCCAGCAGCCGTGGAGTCCCCGAGCAGTACTTC
once TRBJ2-1 NA TRBV7-2 CASSLGYNEQFF TGTGCCAGCAGCTTAGGTTACAATGAGCAGTTCTTC
NA TRBJ2-7 TRBD1 TRBV19 CASSTPTGHEQYF TGTGCCAGTAGTACTCCGACAGGGCACGAGCAGTACTTC
NA TRBJ2-3 NA TRBV7-9 CASSTRSWGSTDTQYF TGTGCCAGCAGCACCCGGTCCTGGGGCAGCACAGATACGCAGTATTTT
NA TRBJ2-5 TRBD1 TRBV19 CASSKWTGQETQYF TGTGCCAGTAGCAAATGGACAGGTCAAGAGACCCAGTACTTC
NA TRBJ1-5 NA TRBV7-9 CASSSGGSNQPQHF TGTGCCAGCAGCTCGGGCGGCAGCAATCAGCCCCAGCATTTT
NA TRBJ1-1 NA TRBV5-8 CASSWGVGVNTEAFF TGTGCCAGCAGCTGGGGGGTGGGAGTGAACACTGAAGCTTTCTTT
NA TRBJ2-2 TRBD2 TRBV5-4 CASSREGTGELFF TGTGCCAGCAGCCGGGAGGGGACCGGGGAGCTGTTTTTT